The subject of this entry is one TCR beta chain. Its antigen remains unknown. The PCR had 60 Vbeta and 13 Jbeta primers. Profiled with immunoSEQ multiplex PCR; TCRdb holds only in-frame clones, not every one. The sample lists approximately 100,000 clones; less than 70% were seen once. The source of the sample is a study of cytomegalovirus exposure and HLA in healthy donors. The study, taken as a whole, reports: The authors judged a highly shared variant cluster likely a sequencing artifact. What a later analysis showed was that several of the most significant clusters appeared linked to common viral pathogens.

Germline V CDR1 and CDR2: SGHVS, FQNEAQ. CDR3 size: 16 residues. Trimming left V 5 bases short and J 0 bases short, with 16 bases between. The sequencing sample was made of PBMCs. The TCR sequence derives from a female donor in good health and CMV-seronegative. This chain links TRBV7-8 with TRBJ1-2, with D perhaps matching TRBD1 (6 bases). CDR3 loop: CASSPRTVLANYGYTF. CDR3 nucleotide sequence: TGTGCCAGCAGCCCCCGGACAGTTTTAGCTAACTATGGCTACACCTTC.